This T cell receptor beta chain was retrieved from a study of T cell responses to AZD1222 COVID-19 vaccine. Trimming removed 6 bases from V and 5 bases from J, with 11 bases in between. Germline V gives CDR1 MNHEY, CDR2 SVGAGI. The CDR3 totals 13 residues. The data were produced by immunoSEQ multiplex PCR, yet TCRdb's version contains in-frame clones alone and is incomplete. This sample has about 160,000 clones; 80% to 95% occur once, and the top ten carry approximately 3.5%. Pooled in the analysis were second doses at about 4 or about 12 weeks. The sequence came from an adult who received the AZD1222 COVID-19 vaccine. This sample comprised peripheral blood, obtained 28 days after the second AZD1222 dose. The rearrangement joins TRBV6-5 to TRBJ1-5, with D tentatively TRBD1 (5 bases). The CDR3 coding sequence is TGTGCCAGCAGCCCCGACAGCTATCAGCCCCAGCATTTT. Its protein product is CASSPDSYQPQHF.